The present T cell receptor beta chain was sequenced within a study of OX40 agonist ivuxolimab in advanced cancers. The CDR3 covers 12 residues. Germline V gene lookup returns CDR1 SGHDT and CDR2 YYEEEE. The ends were cut back, 4 bases at V and 5 bases at J, with 7 bases in the middle. Sequencing was performed with immunoSEQ multiplex PCR; in TCRdb, only in-frame clones are kept and a portion is missing. The sample yields about 48,000 clones, around 84% seen once. Sequenced material: CD4+ or CD8+ T cells sorted from blood, taken in a trial of the OX40 agonist ivuxolimab. The chain carries TRBV5-6 and TRBJ1-5, with D unresolved. The receptor's source is an adult with an advanced solid tumor such as melanoma, head and neck, liver or kidney cancer. DNA for the CDR3: TGTGCCAGCAGCAGAGGAGATCAGCCCCAGCATTTT. It encodes CASSRGDQPQHF.